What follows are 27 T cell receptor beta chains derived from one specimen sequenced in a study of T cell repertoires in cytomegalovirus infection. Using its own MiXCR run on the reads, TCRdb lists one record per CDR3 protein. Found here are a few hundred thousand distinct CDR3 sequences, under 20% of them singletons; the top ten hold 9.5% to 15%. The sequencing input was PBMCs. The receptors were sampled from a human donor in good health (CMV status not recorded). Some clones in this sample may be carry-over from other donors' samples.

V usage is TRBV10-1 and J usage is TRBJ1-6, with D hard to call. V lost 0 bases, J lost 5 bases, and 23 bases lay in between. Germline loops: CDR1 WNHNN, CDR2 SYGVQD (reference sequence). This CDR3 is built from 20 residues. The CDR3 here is CASSESKDYDPPRHNSPLHF. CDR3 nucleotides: TGCGCCAGCAGTGAGTCGAAGGATTACGACCCCCCGCGGCATAATTCACCCCTCCACTTT.

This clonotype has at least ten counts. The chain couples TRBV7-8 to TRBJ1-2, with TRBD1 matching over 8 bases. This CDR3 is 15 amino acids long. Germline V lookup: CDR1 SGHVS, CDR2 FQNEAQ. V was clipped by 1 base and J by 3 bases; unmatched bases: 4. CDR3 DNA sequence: TGTGCCAGCAGCTTAGTTTTGACAGGGGACTATGGCTACACCTTC. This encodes CASSLVLTGDYGYTF.

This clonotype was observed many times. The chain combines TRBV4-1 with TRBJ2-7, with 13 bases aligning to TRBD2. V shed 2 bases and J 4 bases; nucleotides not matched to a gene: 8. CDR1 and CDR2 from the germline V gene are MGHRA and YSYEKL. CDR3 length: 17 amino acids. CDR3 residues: CASSQPPTSGGDYEQYF. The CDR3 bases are TGCGCCAGCAGCCAACCTCCCACTAGCGGGGGGGATTACGAGCAGTACTTC.

CDR3: CASSEGTGLSNQPQHF. DNA of the CDR3: TGTGCCAGCAGCGAGGGGACGGGCCTTAGCAATCAGCCCCAGCATTTT. The chain uses TRBV9 and TRBJ1-5; maybe TRBD1 (5 bases). In germline, CDR1 is SGDLS, CDR2 YYNGEE. V lost 3 bases to trimming and J lost 0 bases, with 13 bases between them. This CDR3 is 16 amino acids long.

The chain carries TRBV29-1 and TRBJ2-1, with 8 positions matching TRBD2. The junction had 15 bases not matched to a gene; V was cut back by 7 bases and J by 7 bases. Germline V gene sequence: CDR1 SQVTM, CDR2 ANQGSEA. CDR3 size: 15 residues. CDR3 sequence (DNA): TGCAGCGCCTCACCATCCGGGGGGGCCTGGAATGAGCAGTTCTTC. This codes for CSASPSGGAWNEQFF.

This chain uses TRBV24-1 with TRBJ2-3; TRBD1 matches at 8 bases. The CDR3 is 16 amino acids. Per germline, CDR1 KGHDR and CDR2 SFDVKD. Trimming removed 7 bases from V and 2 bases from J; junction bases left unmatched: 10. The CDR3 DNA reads TGTGCCACCAGCCTCGGACAGGGACTTACCACAGATACGCAGTATTTT. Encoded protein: CATSLGQGLTTDTQYF.

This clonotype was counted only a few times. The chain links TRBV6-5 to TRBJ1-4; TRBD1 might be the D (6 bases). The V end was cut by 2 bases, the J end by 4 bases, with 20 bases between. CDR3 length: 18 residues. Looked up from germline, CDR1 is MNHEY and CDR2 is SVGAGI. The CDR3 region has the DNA TGTGCCAGCAGTTACAACACCGGCAACAGGGCGCTTAATGAAAAACTGTTTTTT. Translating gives CASSYNTGNRALNEKLFF.

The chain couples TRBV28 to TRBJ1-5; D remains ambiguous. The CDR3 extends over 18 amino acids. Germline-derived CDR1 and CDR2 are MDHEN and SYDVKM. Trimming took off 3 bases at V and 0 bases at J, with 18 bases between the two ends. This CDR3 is CASSFLFVGGNSNQPQHF. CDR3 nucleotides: TGTGCCAGCAGTTTTTTGTTTGTTGGTGGAAATAGCAATCAGCCCCAGCATTTT. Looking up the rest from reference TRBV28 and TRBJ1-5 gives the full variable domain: DVKVTQSSRYLVKRTGEKVFLECVQDMDHENMFWYRQDPGLGLRLIYFSYDVKMKEKGDIPEGYSVSREKKERFSLILESASTNQTSMYLCASSFLFVGGNSNQPQHFGDGTRLSIL.

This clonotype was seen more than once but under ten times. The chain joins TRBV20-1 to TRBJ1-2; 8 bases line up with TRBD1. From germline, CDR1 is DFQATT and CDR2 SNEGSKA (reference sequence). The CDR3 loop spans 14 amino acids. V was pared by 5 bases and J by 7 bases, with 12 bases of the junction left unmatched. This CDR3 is CSAFLQGARSGYTF. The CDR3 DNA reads TGCAGTGCTTTCCTTCAGGGGGCGCGTAGTGGCTACACCTTC.

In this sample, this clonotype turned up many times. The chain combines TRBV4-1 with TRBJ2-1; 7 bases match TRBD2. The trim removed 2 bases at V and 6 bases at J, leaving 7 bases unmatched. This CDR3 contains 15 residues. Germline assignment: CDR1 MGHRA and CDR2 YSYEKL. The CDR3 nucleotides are TGCGCCAGCAGCCAATGGGGGGGGGTTAGCAATGAGCAGTTCTTC. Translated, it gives CASSQWGGVSNEQFF.

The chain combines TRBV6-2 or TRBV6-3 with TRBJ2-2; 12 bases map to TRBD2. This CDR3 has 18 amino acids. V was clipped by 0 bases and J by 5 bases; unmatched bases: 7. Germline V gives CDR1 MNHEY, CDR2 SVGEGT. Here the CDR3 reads CASSYSIGLAGSTGELFF. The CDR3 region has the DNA TGTGCCAGCAGTTACTCTATCGGACTAGCGGGGAGTACCGGGGAGCTGTTTTTT.

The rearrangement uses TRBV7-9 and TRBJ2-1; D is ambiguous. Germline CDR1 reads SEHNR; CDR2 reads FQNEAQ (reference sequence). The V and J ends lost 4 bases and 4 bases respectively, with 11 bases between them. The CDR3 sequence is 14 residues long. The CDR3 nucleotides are TGTGCCAGCAGCTCTTCGAACGTTTACAATGAGCAGTTCTTC. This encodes CASSSSNVYNEQFF.

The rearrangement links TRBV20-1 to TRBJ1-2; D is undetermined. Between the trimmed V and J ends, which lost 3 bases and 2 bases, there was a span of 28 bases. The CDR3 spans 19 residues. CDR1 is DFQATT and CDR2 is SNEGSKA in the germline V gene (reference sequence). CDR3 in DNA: TGCAGTGCTAGTTTAGTGTTCCCAGTGGTAACAGACGTGAACTATGGCTACACCTTC. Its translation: CSASLVFPVVTDVNYGYTF.

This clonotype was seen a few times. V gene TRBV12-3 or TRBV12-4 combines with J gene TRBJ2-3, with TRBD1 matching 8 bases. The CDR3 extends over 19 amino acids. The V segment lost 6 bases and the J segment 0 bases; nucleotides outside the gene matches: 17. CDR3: CASSWRTGTVVTSTDTQYF. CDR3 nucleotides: TGTGCCAGCAGCTGGAGGACAGGGACAGTGGTTACTAGCACAGATACGCAGTATTTT.

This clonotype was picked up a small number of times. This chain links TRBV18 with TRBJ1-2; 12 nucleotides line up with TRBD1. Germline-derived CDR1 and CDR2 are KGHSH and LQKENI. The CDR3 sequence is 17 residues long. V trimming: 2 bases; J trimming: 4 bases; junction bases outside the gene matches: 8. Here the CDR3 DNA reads TGTGCCAGCTCACCAGCCACCGGGACAGGGGGCGCCTATGGCTACACCTTC. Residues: CASSPATGTGGAYGYTF.

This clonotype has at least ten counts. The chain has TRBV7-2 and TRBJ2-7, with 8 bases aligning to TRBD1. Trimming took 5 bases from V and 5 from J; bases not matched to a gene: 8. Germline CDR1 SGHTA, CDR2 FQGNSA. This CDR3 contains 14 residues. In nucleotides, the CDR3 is TGTGCCAGCAGCGACGATAGACAGGGGCACGAGCAGTACTTC. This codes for CASSDDRQGHEQYF.

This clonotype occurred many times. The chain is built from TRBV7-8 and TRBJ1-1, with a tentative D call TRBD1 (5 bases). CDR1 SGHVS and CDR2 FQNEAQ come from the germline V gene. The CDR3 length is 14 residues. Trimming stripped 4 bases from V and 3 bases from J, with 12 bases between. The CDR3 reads CASSSYDSHTEAFF. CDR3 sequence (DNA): TGTGCCAGCAGCTCATACGACAGCCACACTGAAGCTTTCTTT.

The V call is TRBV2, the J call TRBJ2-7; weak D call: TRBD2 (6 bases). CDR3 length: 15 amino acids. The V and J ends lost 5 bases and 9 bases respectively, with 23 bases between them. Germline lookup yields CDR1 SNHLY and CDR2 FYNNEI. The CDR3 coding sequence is TGTGCCAGCAGTCCGCCGGCATTCCCGCTGGGGGGGCAGTACTTC. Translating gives CASSPPAFPLGGQYF.

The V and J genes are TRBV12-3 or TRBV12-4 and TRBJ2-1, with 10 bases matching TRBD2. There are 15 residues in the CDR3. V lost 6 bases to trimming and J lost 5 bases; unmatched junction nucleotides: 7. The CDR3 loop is CASSHLAGVDNEQFF. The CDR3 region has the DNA TGTGCCAGCAGCCACCTAGCGGGGGTGGACAATGAGCAGTTCTTC.

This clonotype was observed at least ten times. Here the CDR3 reads CASSYQAGGHTDTQYF. DNA of the CDR3: TGTGCCAGCAGCTACCAAGCGGGGGGGCACACAGATACGCAGTATTTT. The chain is built from TRBV7-2 and TRBJ2-3; 10 bases map to TRBD2. Germline CDR1 and CDR2: SGHTA and FQGNSA. V lost 4 bases and J lost 2; bases outside the gene matches: 6. This CDR3 comprises 16 residues.

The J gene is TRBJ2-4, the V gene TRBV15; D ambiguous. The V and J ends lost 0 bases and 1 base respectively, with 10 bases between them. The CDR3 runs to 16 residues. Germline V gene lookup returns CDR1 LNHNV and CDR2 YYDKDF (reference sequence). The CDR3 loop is CATSRDGGAAKNIQYF. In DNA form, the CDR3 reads TGTGCCACCAGCAGAGATGGCGGTGCGGCCAAAAACATTCAGTACTTC. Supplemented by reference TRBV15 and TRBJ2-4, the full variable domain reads DAMVIQNPRYQVTQFGKPVTLSCSQTLNHNVMYWYQQKSSQAPKLLFHYYDKDFNNEADTPDNFQSRRPNTSFCFLDIRSPGLGDTAMYLCATSRDGGAAKNIQYFGAGTRLSVL.

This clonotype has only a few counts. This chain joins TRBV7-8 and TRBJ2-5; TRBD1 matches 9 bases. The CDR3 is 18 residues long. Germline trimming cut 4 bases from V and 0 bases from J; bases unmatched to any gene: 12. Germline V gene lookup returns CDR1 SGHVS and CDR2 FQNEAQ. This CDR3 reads CASSSRTGAASNQETQYF. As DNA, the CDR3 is TGTGCCAGCAGCTCTCGGACAGGGGCCGCGAGTAACCAAGAGACCCAGTACTTC. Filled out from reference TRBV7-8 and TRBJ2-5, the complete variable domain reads GAGVSQSPRYKVAKRGQDVALRCDPISGHVSLFWYQQALGQGPEFLTYFQNEAQLDKSGLPSDRFFAERPEGSVSTLKIQRTQQEDSAVYLCASSSRTGAASNQETQYFGPGTRLLVL.

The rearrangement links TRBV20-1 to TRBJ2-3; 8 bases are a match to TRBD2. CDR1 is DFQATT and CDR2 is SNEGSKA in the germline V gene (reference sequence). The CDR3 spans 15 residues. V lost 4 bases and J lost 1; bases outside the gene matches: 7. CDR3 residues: CSAKFGGGGTDTQYF. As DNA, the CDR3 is TGCAGTGCTAAGTTCGGGGGGGGGGGCACAGATACGCAGTATTTT.

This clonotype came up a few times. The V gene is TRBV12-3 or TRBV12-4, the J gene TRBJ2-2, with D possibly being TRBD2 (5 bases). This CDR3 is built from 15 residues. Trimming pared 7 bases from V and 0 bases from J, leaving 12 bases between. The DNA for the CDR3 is TGTGCCAGCAACCCGGGAAGCACGAACACCGGGGAGCTGTTTTTT. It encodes CASNPGSTNTGELFF.

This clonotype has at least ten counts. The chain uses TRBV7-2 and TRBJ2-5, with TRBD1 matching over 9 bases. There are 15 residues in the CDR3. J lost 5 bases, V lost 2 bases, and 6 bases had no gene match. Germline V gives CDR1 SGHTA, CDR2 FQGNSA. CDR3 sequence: CASSLTGQGFETQYF. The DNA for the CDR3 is TGTGCCAGCAGCTTAACTGGACAGGGGTTTGAGACCCAGTACTTC. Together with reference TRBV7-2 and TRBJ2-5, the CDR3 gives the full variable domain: GAGVSQSPSNKVTEKGKDVELRCDPISGHTALYWYRQSLGQGLEFLIYFQGNSAPDKSGLPSDRFSAERTGGSVSTLTIQRTQQEDSAVYLCASSLTGQGFETQYFGPGTRLLVL.

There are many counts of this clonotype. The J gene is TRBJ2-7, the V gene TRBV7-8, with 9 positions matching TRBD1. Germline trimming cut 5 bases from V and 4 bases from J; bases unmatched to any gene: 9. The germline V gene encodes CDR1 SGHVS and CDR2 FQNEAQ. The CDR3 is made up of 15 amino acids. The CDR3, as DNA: TGTGCCAGCAGCCCCGGGGACAGGGTCGAGTACGAGCAGTACTTC. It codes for CASSPGDRVEYEQYF.

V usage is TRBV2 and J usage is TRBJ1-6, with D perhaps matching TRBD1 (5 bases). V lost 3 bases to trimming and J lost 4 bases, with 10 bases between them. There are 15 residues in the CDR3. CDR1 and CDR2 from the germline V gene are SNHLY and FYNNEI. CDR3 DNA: TGTGCCAGCAGTGAGACGGGGCGGTATAATTCACCCCTCCACTTT. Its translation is CASSETGRYNSPLHF.